This T cell receptor beta chain was captured in a study of T cells in Graves' hyperthyroidism and ophthalmopathy. Overall study context: Peripheral blood was secured at the point of initial diagnosis, before any treatment.

This clonotype was detected only a few times. TCR beta CDR3 sequences were amplified from RNA transcripts. First-round RT-PCR of the TCR CDR3 relied on the HTBI primer set. TCRdb re-derived calls from the multiplex PCR reads in MiXCR, one entry per CDR3 protein. The sample records a few hundred thousand distinct CDR3 sequences, approximately 14% being singletons. Used for diagnoses were clinical symptoms, serum thyroxine and TRAb, thyroid ultrasound and orbital computed tomography. Germline-derived CDR1 and CDR2 are SGHAT and FQDESV (reference sequence). The CDR3 runs 16 residues. Trimming cost V 5 bases and J 3 bases, with 17 bases left between them.

The source of this sequence is a woman in her thirties with Graves' ophthalmopathy. This sequence joins TRBV11-1 and TRBJ2-4, with TRBD2 as a possible D gene (7 bases). Sequencing was performed on blood. The CDR3, as DNA: TGTGCCAGCAGCCTCGTAGGGGGGGTTGTCAAAAACATTCAGTACTTC. This translates into CASSLVGGVVKNIQYF.